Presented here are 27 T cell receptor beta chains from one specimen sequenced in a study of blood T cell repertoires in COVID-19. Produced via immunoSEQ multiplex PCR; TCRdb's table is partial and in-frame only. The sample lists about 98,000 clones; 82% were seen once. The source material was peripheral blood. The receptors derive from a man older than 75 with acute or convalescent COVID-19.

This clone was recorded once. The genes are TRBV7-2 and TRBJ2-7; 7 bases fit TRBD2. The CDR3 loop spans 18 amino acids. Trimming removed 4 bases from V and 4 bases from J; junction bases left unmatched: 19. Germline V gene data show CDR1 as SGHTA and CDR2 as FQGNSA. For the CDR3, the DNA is TGTGCCAGCAGCTATCAAGGGCCCAGCGGGGTCCGCAGTTACGAGCAGTACTTC. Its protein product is CASSYQGPSGVRSYEQYF.

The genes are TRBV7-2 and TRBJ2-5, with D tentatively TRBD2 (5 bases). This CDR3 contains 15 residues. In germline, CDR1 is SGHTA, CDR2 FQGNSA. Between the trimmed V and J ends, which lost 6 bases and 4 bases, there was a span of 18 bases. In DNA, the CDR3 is TGTGCCAGCAGTTCGTCGGGGAAGGTCGGAGAGACCCAGTACTTC. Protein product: CASSSSGKVGETQYF.

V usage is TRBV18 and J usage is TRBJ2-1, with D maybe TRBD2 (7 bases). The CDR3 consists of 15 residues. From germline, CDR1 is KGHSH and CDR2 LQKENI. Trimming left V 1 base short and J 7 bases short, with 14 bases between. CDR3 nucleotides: TGTGCCAGCTCACCACGTACTAGGGGGGGTAATGAGCAGTTCTTC. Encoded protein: CASSPRTRGGNEQFF.

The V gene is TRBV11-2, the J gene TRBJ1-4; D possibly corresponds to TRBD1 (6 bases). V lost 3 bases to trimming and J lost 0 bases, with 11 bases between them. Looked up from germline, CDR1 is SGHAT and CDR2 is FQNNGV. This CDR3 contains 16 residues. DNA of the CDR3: TGTGCCAGCAGCTTTGGGGGGGGCACAACTAATGAAAAACTGTTTTTT. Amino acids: CASSFGGGTTNEKLFF.

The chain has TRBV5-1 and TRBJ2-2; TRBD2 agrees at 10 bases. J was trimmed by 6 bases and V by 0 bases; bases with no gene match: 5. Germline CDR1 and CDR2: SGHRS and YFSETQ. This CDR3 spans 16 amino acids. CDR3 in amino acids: CASSLALAGVPGELFF. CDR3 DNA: TGCGCCAGCAGCTTGGCTCTAGCGGGAGTCCCCGGGGAGCTGTTTTTT.

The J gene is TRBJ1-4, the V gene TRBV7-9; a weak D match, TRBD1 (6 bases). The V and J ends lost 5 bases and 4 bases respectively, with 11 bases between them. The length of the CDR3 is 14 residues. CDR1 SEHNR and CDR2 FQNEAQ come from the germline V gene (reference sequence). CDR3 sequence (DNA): TGTGCCAGCAGCCTGGACAGAGATAATGAAAAACTGTTTTTT. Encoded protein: CASSLDRDNEKLFF.

Written as DNA, the CDR3 is TGCGCCAGCAGCCAGCTGGCAAGTAATTCACCCCTCCACTTT. Protein sequence: CASSQLASNSPLHF. V gene TRBV4-3 combines with J gene TRBJ1-6; D ambiguous. Germline CDR1 reads LGHNA; CDR2 reads YSLEER. This CDR3 region has 14 residues. V was cut by 3 bases and J by 6 bases, with 9 bases left in between.

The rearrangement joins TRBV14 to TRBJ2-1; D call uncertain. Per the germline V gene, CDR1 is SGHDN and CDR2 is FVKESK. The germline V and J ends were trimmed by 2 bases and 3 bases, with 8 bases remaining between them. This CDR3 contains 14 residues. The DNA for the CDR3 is TGTGCCAGCAGCCAACAGGCATACTACAATGAGCAGTTCTTC. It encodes CASSQQAYYNEQFF. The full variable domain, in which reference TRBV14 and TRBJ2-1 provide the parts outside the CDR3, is EAGVTQFPSHSVIEKGQTVTLRCDPISGHDNLYWYRRVMGKEIKFLLHFVKESKQDESGMPNNRFLAERTGGTYSTLKVQPAELEDSGVYFCASSQQAYYNEQFFGPGTRLTVL.

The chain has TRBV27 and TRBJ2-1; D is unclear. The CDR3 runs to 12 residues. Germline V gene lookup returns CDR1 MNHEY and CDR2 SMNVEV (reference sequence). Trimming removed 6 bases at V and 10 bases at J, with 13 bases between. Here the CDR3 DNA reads TGTGCCAGCAGCCCCCTAGTAGGCGAGCAGTTCTTC. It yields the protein CASSPLVGEQFF.

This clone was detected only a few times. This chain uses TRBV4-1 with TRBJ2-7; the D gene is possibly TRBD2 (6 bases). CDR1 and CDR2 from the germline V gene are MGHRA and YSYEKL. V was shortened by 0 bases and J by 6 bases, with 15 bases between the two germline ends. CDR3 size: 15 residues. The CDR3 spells CASSQDGGPRREQYF. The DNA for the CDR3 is TGCGCCAGCAGCCAAGATGGAGGGCCGCGACGCGAGCAGTACTTC.

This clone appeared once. The CDR3 DNA is TGTGCCAGCAGTTACGAGGCGGTCGACTCTGGAAACACCATATATTTT. Protein sequence: CASSYEAVDSGNTIYF. The chain links TRBV6-2 or TRBV6-3 to TRBJ1-3, with no clear D. V was clipped by 2 bases and J by 0 bases, with 11 bases between them. This CDR3 comprises 16 residues. Germline-derived CDR1 and CDR2 are MNHEY and SVGEGT.

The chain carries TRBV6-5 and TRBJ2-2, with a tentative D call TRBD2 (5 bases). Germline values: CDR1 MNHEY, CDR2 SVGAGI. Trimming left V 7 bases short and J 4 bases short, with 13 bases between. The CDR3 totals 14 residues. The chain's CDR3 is CASKRGAGTGELFF. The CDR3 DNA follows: TGTGCCAGCAAACGGGGAGCCGGCACCGGGGAGCTGTTTTTT.

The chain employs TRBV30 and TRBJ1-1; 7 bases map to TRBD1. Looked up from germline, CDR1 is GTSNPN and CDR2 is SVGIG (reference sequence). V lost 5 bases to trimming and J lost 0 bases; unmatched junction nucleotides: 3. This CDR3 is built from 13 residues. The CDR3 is CAWHRGLNTEAFF. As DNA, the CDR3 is TGTGCCTGGCACAGGGGCTTGAACACTGAAGCTTTCTTT.

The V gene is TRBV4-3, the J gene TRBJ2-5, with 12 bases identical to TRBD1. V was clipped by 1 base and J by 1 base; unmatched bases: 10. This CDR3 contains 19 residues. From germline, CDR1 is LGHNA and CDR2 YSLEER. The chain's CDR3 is CASSQAPAGTGGRQETQYF. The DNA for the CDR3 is TGCGCCAGCAGCCAAGCCCCCGCGGGGACAGGGGGCCGCCAAGAGACCCAGTACTTC.

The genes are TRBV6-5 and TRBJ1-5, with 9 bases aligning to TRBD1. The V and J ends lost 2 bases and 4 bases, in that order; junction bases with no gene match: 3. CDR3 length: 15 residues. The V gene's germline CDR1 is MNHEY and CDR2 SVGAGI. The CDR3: CASSYGTGHNQPQHF. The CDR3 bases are TGTGCCAGCAGTTACGGGACAGGGCATAATCAGCCCCAGCATTTT.

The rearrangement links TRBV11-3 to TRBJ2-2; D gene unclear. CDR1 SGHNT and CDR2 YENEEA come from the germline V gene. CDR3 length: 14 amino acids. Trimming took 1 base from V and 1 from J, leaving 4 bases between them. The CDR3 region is CASSLGVNTGELFF. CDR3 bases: TGTGCCAGCAGCTTAGGAGTGAACACCGGGGAGCTGTTTTTT.

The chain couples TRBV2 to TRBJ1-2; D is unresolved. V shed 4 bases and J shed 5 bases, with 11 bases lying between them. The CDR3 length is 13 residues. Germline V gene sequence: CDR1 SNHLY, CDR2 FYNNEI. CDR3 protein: CASSATVTYGYTF. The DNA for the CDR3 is TGTGCCAGCAGTGCAACAGTCACTTATGGCTACACCTTC.

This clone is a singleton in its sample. The CDR3 is CAISKGLAGGSQETQYF. DNA for the CDR3: TGTGCCATCTCCAAAGGGCTAGCGGGGGGTTCTCAAGAGACCCAGTACTTC. The chain uses TRBV10-3 and TRBJ2-5, with 11 bases that match TRBD2. The CDR3 covers 17 residues. Germline V lookup: CDR1 ENHRY, CDR2 SYGVKD. V gave up 8 bases and J gave up 2 bases; unmatched junction bases: 13.

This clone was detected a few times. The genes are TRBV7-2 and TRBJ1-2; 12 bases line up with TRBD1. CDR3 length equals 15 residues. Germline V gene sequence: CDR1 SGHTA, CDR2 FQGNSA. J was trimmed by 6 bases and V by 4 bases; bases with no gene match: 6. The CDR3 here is CASSSGQGAGDGYTF. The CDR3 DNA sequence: TGTGCCAGCAGCTCGGGACAGGGGGCAGGTGATGGCTACACCTTC.

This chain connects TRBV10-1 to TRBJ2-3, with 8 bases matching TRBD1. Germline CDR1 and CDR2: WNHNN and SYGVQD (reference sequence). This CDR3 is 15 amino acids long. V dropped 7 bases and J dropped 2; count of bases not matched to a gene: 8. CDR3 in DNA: TGCGCCAGCACCTTCGGGACAGGACCCACAGATACGCAGTATTTT. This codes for CASTFGTGPTDTQYF.

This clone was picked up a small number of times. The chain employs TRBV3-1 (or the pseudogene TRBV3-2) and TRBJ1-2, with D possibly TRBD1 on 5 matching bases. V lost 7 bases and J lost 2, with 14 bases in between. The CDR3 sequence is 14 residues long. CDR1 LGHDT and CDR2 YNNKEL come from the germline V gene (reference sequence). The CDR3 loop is CASKGGVQNYGYTF. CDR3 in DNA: TGTGCCAGCAAGGGAGGGGTCCAAAACTATGGCTACACCTTC.

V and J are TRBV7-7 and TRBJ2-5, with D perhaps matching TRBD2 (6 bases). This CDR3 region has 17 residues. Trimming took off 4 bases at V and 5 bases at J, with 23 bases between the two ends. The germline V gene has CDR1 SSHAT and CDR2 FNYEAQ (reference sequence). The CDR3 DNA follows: TGTGCCAGCAGCTCTGTACCTCCGGGACTCGGAGTGGAGACCCAGTACTTC. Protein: CASSSVPPGLGVETQYF.

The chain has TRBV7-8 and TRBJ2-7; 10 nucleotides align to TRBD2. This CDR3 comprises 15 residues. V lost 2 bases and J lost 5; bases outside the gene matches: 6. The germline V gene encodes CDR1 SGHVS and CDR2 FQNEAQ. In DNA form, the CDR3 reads TGTGCCAGCAGCTTAAGGGCTAGCGGGAGACACGAGCAGTACTTC. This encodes CASSLRASGRHEQYF.

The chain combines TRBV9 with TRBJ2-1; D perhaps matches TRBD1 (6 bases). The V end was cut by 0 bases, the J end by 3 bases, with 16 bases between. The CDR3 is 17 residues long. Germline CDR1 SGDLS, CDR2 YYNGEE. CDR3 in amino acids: CASSVEGVDRSYNEQFF. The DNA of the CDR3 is TGTGCCAGCAGCGTAGAGGGGGTGGACCGTAGCTACAATGAGCAGTTCTTC. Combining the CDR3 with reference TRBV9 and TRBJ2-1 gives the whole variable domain DSGVTQTPKHLITATGQRVTLRCSPRSGDLSVYWYQQSLDQGLQFLIQYYNGEERAKGNILERFSAQQFPDLHSELNLSSLELGDSALYFCASSVEGVDRSYNEQFFGPGTRLTVL.

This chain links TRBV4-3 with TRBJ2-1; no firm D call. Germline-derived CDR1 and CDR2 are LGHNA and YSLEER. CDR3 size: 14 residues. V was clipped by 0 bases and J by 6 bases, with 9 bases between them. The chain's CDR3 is CASSQDWQVNEQFF. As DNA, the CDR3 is TGCGCCAGCAGCCAAGATTGGCAGGTCAATGAGCAGTTCTTC.

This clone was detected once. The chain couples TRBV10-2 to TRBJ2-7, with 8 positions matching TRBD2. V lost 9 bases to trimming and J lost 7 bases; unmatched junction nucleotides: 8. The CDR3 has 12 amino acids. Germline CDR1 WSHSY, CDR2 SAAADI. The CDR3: CASRRGEGEQYF. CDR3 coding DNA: TGCGCCAGTCGGCGGGGGGAGGGAGAGCAGTACTTC.

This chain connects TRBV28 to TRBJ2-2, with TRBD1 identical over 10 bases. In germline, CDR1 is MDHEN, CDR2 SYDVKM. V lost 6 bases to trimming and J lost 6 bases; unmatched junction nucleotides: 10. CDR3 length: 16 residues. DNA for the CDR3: TGTGCCAGCAGACCGGACAGGGGGAGAATTCCCGGGGAGCTGTTTTTT. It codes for CASRPDRGRIPGELFF.